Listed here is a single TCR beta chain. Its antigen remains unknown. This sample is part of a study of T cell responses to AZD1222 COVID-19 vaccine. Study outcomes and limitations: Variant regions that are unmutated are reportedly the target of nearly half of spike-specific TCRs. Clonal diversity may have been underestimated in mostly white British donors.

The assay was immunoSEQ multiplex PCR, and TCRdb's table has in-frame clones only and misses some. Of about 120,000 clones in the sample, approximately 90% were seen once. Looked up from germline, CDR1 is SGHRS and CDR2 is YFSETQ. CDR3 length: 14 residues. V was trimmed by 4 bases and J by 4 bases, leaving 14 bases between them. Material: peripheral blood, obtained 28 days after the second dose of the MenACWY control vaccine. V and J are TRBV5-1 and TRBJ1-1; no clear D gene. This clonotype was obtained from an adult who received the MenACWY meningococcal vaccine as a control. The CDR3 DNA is TGCGCCAGCAGCCGACAACCTGAAGGCACTGAAGCTTTCTTT. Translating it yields CASSRQPEGTEAFF.